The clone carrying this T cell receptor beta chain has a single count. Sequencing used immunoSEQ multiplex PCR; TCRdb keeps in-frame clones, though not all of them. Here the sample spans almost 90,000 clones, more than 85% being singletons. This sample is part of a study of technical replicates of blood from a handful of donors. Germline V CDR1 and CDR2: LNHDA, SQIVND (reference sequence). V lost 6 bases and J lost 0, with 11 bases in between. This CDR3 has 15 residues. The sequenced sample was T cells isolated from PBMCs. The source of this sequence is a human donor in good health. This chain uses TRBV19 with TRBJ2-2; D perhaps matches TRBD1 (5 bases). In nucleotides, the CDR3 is TGTGCCAGTAGGGACATTGACTCGAACACCGGGGAGCTGTTTTTT. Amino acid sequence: CASRDIDSNTGELFF.